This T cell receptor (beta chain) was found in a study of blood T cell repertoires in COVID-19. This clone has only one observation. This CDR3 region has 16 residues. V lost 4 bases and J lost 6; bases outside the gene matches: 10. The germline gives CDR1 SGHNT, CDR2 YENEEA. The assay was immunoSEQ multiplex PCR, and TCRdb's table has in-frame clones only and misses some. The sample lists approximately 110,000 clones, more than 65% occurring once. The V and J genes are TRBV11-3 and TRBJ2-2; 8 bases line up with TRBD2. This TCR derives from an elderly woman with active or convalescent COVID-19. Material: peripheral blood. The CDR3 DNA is TGTGCCAGCAGCTCGATAGCGGGGAGGGCCGCCGGGGAGCTGTTTTTT. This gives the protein CASSSIAGRAAGELFF.